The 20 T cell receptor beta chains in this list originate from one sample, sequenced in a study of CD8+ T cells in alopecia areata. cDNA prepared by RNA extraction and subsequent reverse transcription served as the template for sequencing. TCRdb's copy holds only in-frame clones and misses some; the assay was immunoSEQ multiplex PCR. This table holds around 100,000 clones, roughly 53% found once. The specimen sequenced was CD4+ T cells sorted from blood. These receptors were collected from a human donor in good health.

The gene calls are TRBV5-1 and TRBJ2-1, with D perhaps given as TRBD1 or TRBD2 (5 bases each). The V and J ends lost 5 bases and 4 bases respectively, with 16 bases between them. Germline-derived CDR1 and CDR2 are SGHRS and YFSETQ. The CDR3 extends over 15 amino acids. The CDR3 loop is CASRLSGSPYNEQFF. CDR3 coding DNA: TGCGCCAGCAGATTATCAGGGAGCCCTTACAATGAGCAGTTCTTC.

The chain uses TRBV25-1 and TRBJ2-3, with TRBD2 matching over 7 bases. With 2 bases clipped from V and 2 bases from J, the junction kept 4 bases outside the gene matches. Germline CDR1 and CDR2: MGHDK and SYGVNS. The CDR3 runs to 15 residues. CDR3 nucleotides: TGTGCCAGCAGTGAACGGGGAGGGACCACAGATACGCAGTATTTT. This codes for CASSERGGTTDTQYF.

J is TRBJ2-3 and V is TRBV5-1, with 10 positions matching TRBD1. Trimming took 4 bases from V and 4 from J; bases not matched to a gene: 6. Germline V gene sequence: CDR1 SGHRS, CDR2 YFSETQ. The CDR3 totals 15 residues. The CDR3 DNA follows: TGCGCCAGCAGCCTCCGGGACAGGGGCGCAGATACGCAGTATTTT. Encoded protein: CASSLRDRGADTQYF.

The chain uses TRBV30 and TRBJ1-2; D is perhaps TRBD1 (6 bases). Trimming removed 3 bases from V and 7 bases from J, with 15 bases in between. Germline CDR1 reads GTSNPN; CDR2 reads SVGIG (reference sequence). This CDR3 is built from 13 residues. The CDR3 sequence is CAWRSQGTFGYTF. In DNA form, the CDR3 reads TGTGCCTGGAGGTCACAGGGAACCTTTGGCTACACCTTC.

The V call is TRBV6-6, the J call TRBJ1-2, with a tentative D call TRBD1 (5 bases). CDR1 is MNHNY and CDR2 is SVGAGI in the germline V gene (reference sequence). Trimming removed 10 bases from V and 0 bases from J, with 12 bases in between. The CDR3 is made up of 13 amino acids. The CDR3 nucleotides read TGTGCCACCCAGGGAAAATCTAACTATGGCTACACCTTC. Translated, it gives CATQGKSNYGYTF.

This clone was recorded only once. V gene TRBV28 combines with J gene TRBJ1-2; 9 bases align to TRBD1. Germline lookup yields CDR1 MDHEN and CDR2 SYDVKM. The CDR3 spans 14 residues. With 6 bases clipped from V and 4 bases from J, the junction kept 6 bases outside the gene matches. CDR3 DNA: TGTGCCAGCAGACCGGGACAGGGCTTCTATGGCTACACCTTC. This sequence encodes CASRPGQGFYGYTF.

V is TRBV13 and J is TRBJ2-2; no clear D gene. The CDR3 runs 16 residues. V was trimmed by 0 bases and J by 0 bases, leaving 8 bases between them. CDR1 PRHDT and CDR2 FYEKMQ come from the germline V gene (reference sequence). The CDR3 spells CASSLGRQANTGELFF. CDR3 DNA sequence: TGTGCCAGCAGCTTAGGCAGGCAGGCGAACACCGGGGAGCTGTTTTTT.

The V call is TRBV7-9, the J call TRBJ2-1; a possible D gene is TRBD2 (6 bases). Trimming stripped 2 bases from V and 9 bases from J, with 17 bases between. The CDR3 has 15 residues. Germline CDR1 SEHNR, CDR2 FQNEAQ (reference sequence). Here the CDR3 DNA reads TGTGCCAGCAGCTTAAAGTCGGCGGCGGGAATTGAGCAGTTCTTC. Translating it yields CASSLKSAAGIEQFF.

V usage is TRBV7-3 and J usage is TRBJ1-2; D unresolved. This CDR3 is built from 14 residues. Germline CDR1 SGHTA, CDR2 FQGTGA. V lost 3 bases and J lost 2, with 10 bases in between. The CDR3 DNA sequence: TGTGCCAGCAGCTTGAATGAAGGGAACTATGGCTACACCTTC. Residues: CASSLNEGNYGYTF.

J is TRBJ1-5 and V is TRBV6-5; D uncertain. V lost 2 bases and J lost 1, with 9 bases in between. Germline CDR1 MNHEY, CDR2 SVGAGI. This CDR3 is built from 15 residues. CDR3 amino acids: CASSYKVGSNQPQHF. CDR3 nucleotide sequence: TGTGCCAGCAGTTACAAGGTAGGGAGCAATCAGCCCCAGCATTTT.

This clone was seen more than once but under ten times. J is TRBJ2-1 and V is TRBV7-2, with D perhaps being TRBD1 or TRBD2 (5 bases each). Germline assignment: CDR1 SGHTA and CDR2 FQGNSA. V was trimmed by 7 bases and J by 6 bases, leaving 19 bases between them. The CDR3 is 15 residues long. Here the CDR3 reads CASTPWMGTGNEQFF. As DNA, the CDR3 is TGTGCCAGCACCCCGTGGATGGGGACGGGCAATGAGCAGTTCTTC.

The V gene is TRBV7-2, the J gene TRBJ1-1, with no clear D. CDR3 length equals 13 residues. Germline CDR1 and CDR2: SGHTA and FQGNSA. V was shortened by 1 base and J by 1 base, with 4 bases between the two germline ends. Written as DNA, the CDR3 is TGTGCCAGCAGCTTAGAGGAGAACACTGAAGCTTTCTTT. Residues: CASSLEENTEAFF.

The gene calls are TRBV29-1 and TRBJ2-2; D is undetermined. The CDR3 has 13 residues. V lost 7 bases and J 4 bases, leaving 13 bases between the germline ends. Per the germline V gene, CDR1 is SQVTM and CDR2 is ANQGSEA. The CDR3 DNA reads TGCAGCGCGGACCGCCCGGGCACCGGGGAGCTGTTTTTT. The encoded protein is CSADRPGTGELFF.

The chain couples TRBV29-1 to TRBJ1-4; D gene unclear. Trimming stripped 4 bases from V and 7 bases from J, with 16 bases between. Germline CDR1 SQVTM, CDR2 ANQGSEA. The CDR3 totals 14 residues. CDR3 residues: CSVGWPGVGEKLFF. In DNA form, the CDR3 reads TGCAGCGTTGGGTGGCCTGGGGTTGGTGAAAAACTGTTTTTT.

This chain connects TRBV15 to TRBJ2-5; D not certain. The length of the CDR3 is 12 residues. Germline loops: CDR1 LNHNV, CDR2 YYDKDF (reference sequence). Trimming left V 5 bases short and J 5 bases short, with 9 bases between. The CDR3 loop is CATSPPFETQYF. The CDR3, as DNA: TGTGCCACCAGCCCCCCTTTCGAGACCCAGTACTTC.

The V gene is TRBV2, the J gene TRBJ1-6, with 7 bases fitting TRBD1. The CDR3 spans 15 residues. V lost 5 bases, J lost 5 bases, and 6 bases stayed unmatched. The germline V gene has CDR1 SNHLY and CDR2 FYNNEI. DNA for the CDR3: TGTGCCAGCAGTCCTAGACAGGGAAATAATTCACCCCTCCACTTT. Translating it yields CASSPRQGNNSPLHF. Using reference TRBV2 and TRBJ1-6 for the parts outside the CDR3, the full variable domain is EPEVTQTPSHQVTQMGQEVILRCVPISNHLYFYWYRQILGQKVEFLVSFYNNEISEKSEIFDDQFSVERPDGSNFTLKIRSTKLEDSAMYFCASSPRQGNNSPLHFGNGTRLTVT.

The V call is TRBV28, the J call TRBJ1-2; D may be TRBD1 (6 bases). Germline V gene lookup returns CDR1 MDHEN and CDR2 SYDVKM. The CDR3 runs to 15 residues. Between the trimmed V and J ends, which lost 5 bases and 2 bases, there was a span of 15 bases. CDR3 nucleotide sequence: TGTGCCAGCAGTCCCTCCCTGGGGGGCAACTATGGCTACACCTTC. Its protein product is CASSPSLGGNYGYTF.

The CDR3 region has the DNA TGTGCCAGCAGCCAATTCTACGAGCAGTACTTC. This sequence encodes CASSQFYEQYF. The chain employs TRBV5-6 and TRBJ2-7, with D unresolved. Trimming removed 4 bases at V and 3 bases at J, with 5 bases between. The CDR3 length is 11 residues. Germline lookup yields CDR1 SGHDT and CDR2 YYEEEE.

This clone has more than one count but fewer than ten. The CDR3: CASSLPQRNEKLFF. The CDR3 bases are TGTGCCAGCAGTTTACCTCAGCGTAATGAAAAACTGTTTTTT. J is TRBJ1-4 and V is TRBV28; no clear D gene. V was clipped by 2 bases and J by 4 bases, with 8 bases between them. The germline V gene encodes CDR1 MDHEN and CDR2 SYDVKM. This CDR3 is built from 14 residues.

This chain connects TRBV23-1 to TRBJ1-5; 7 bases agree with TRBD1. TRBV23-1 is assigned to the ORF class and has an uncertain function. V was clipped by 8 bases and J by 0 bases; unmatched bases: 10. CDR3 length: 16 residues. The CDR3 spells CASPRQGVYSNQPQHF. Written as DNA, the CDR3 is TGCGCCAGCCCCCGACAGGGCGTCTATAGCAATCAGCCCCAGCATTTT.